Given below is one T cell receptor beta chain in context. Its antigen remains unknown. The source of the sample is a study of T cells in Graves' hyperthyroidism and ophthalmopathy. Study observations and caveats: Ophthalmopathy stood apart from stable hyperthyroidism in a 13 V-J model. Most thyroid clonotypes expanded above 0.001 were also detected in blood.

No progression to ophthalmopathy during 18 months of follow-up defined stable disease. RNA transcripts were the template for amplifying TCR beta CDR3 regions. First-round RT-PCR targeting the TCR CDR3 was performed with the HTBI primer set. TCRdb re-called the multiplex PCR reads through MiXCR, storing one row per CDR3 protein. The repertoire holds some 360,000 distinct CDR3 sequences, 11% to 15% seen once, with 8% to 13% in the top ten. This CDR3 has 15 amino acids. Trimming took off 2 bases at V and 0 bases at J, with 8 bases between the two ends. Germline lookup yields CDR1 GTSNPN and CDR2 SVGIG (reference sequence).

This chain uses TRBV30 with TRBJ2-6, with D perhaps matching TRBD1 or TRBD2 (5 bases each). The sequence was collected from a woman aged 55-70 years with Graves' hyperthyroidism. Sequencing input: blood. The CDR3 region has the DNA TGTGCCTGGAGTAAGGGGAGCTCTGGGGCCAACGTCCTGACTTTC. Protein product: CAWSKGSSGANVLTF.